Below, one TCR beta chain is given with its context. The source of the sample is a study of blood T cell repertoires in COVID-19. Overall study context: The cDNA or gDNA used as material had been derived from T cells, B-cell-depleted T cells, or PBMCs.

Trimming took off 4 bases at V and 3 bases at J, with 15 bases between the two ends. The CDR3 spans 15 residues. CDR1 is SGHAT and CDR2 is FQNNGV in the germline V gene. The table came from immunoSEQ multiplex PCR; TCRdb's copy has only in-frame clones and leaves some out. This table has about 180,000 clones, about four fifths appearing once. The sequence came from a man aged 70-80 years with active or convalescent COVID-19. J is TRBJ1-1 and V is TRBV11-2, with a tentative D call TRBD1 (5 bases). Sequencing used peripheral blood. For the CDR3, the DNA is TGTGCCAGCAGCTCATTTGGGGCAGGGCACACTGAAGCTTTCTTT. Translated, it gives CASSSFGAGHTEAFF.